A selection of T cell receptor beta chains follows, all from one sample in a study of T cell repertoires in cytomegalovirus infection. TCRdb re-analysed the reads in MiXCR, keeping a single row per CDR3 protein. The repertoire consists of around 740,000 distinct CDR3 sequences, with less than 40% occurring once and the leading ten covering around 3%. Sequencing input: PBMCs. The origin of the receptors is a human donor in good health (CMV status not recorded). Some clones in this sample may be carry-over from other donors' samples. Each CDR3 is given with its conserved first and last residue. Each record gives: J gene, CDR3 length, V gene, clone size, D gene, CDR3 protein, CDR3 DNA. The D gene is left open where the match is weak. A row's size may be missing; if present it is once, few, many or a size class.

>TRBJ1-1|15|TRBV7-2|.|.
CASSLALTLNTEAFF
TGTGCCAGCAGCTTAGCGTTAACCCTGAACACTGAAGCTTTCTTT
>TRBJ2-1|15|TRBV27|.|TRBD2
CASSSGLATHNEQFF
TGTGCCAGCAGTTCCGGACTAGCGACTCACAATGAGCAGTTCTTC
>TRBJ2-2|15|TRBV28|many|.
CASSTTRTPPGELFF
TGTGCCAGCAGTACCACCCGGACCCCGCCCGGGGAGCTGTTTTTT
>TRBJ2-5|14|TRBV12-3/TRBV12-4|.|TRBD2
CASGLAGGPETQYF
TGTGCCAGCGGGCTAGCGGGGGGACCAGAGACCCAGTACTTC
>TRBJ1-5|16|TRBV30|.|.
CAWRRSGGSSNQPQHF
TGTGCCTGGAGGCGTTCAGGCGGGTCTAGCAATCAGCCCCAGCATTTT
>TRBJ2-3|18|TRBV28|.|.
CASSLRPLVISDTDTQYF
TGTGCCAGCAGTTTAAGGCCCCTTGTCATCTCCGACACAGATACGCAGTATTTT
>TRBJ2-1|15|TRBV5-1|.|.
CASSLARRPNNEQFF
TGCGCCAGCAGCTTGGCCCGGCGGCCGAACAATGAGCAGTTCTTC
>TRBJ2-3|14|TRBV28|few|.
CASSLLSLTDTQYF
TGTGCCAGCAGTCTCTTGTCCCTCACAGATACGCAGTATTTT
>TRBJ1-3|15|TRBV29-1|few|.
CSVISIAGTGNTIYF
TGCAGCGTTATCTCTATTGCAGGGACTGGAAACACCATATATTTT
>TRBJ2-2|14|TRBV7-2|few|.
CASSSFGNTGELFF
TGTGCCAGCAGCTCCTTCGGGAACACCGGGGAGCTGTTTTTT
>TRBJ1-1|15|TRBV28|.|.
CASITDRARGPEAFF
TGTGCCAGCATTACTGACCGGGCCCGAGGGCCTGAAGCTTTCTTT
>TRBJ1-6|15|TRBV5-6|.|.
CASSLEGSGVSPLHF
TGTGCCAGCAGCTTGGAGGGCTCGGGGGTCTCACCCCTCCACTTT
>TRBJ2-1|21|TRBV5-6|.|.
CASSPHLGFSGGAYSYNEQFF
TGTGCCAGCAGCCCGCACCTGGGGTTTAGTGGGGGGGCTTACTCCTACAATGAGCAGTTCTTC
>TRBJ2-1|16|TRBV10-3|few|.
CAISGGDLPRLGEQFF
TGTGCCATCAGTGGGGGGGACTTACCCCGGTTGGGTGAGCAGTTCTTC
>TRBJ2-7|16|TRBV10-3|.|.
CAISGQARDHSYEQYF
TGTGCCATCAGTGGACAGGCCAGAGACCACTCCTACGAGCAGTACTTC
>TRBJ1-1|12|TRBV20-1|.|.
CSARPDRFEAFF
TGCAGTGCTAGACCTGACAGGTTTGAAGCTTTCTTT
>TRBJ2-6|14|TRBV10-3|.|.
CAIRLTGGATVLTF
TGTGCCATAAGACTGACCGGTGGGGCCACCGTCCTGACTTTC
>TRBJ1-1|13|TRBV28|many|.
CASSFPQPREAFF
TGTGCCAGCAGTTTTCCACAGCCCCGAGAAGCTTTCTTT
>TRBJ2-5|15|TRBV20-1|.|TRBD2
CSATRKRGGVETQYF
TGCAGTGCTACCCGCAAGCGGGGGGGCGTCGAGACCCAGTACTTC
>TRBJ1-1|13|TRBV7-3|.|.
CASSLRTRDEAFF
TGTGCCAGCAGCTTAAGGACAAGGGATGAAGCTTTCTTT
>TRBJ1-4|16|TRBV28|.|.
CASSIQGSRTNEKLFF
TGTGCCAGCAGCATACAGGGCTCGCGGACTAATGAAAAACTGTTTTTT
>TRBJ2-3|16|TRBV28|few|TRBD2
CASSLPGGGREDTQYF
TGTGCCAGCAGTCTGCCCGGGGGGGGCCGGGAAGATACGCAGTATTTT
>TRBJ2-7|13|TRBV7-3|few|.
CASSRILDNEQYF
TGTGCCAGCAGCCGGATCCTGGACAACGAGCAGTACTTC
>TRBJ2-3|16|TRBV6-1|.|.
CASSPKVSTGSDTQYF
TGTGCCAGCAGTCCCAAAGTGTCTACAGGGTCCGATACGCAGTATTTT
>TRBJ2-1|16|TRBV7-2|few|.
CASSPGGRGDYNEQFF
TGTGCCAGCAGCCCGGGGGGCAGGGGCGACTACAATGAGCAGTTCTTC
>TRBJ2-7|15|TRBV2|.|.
CAGKERIPGSYEQYF
TGTGCCGGCAAGGAGCGGATTCCGGGAAGCTACGAGCAGTACTTC
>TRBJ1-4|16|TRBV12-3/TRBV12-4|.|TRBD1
CASSLSGDRGGQKLFF
TGTGCCAGCAGTTTATCCGGGGACAGGGGAGGTCAAAAACTGTTTTTT
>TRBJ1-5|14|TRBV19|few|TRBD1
CASSLGRGHQPQHF
TGTGCCAGTAGTTTGGGCAGGGGGCACCAGCCCCAGCATTTT
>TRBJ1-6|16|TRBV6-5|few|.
CASSYSTGPYNSPLHF
TGTGCCAGCAGTTACTCCACAGGGCCGTACAATTCACCCCTCCACTTT
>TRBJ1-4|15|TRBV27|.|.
CASSPLDIFNEKLFF
TGTGCCAGCAGCCCTTTGGACATCTTTAATGAAAAACTGTTTTTT
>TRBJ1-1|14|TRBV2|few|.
CASRKLTGDTEAFF
TGTGCCAGCAGGAAGTTGACGGGAGACACTGAAGCTTTCTTT
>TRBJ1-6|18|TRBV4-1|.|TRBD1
CASSQDRTGRSYNSPLHF
TGCGCCAGCAGCCAAGATCGGACAGGGAGATCCTATAATTCACCCCTCCACTTT
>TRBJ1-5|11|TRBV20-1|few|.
CSARGTQPQHF
TGCAGTGCTAGAGGAACGCAGCCCCAGCATTTT
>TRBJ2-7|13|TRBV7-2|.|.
CASSSPGNYEQYF
TGTGCCAGCAGCTCCCCGGGGAACTACGAGCAGTACTTC
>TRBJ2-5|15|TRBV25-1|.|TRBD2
CASSEYGLAGETQYF
TGTGCCAGCAGTGAATATGGGCTAGCGGGAGAGACCCAGTACTTC
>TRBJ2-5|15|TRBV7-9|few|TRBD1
CASSHRDRPQETQYF
TGTGCCAGCAGCCACAGGGACAGGCCCCAAGAGACCCAGTACTTC
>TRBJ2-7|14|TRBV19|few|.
CASSLTVSSYEQYF
TGTGCCAGCTCGCTGACAGTTAGCTCCTACGAGCAGTACTTC
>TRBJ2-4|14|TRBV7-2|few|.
CASSSQGTRNIQYF
TGTGCCAGCAGCTCGCAGGGTACTAGAAACATTCAGTACTTC
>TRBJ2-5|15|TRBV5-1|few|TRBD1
CASSKGTGRGETQYF
TGCGCCAGCAGCAAGGGGACAGGGAGGGGAGAGACCCAGTACTTC
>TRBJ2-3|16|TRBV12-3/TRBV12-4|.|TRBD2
CASSPQGAGRVDTQYF
TGTGCCAGCAGCCCCCAAGGAGCGGGAAGGGTAGATACGCAGTATTTT
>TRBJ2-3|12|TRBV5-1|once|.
CASSLYQYTQYF
TGCGCCAGCAGCTTGTATCAGTATACGCAGTATTTT
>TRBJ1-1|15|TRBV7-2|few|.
CASSQNQGVNTEAFF
TGTGCCAGCAGCCAAAACCAGGGAGTGAACACTGAAGCTTTCTTT
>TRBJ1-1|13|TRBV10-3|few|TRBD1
CASNGQGGTEAFF
TGTGCCAGCAACGGACAGGGAGGCACTGAAGCTTTCTTT
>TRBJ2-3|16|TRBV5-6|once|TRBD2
CASRTGLAGGRYTQYF
TGTGCCAGCAGGACTGGACTAGCGGGGGGGAGGTATACGCAGTATTTT
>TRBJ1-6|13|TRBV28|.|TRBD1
CASLGQNNSPLHF
TGTGCCAGCTTGGGACAGAATAATTCACCCCTCCACTTT
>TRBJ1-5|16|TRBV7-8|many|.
CASSLLNFGGNQPQHF
TGTGCCAGCAGCCTCCTCAATTTCGGCGGCAATCAGCCCCAGCATTTT
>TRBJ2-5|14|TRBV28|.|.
CASTTPWQEETQYF
TGTGCCAGCACCACCCCGTGGCAGGAAGAGACCCAGTACTTC
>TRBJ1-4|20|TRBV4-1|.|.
CASSQQDPLPYGATDEKLFF
TGCGCCAGCAGCCAGCAAGACCCCCTGCCCTATGGGGCGACCGATGAAAAACTGTTTTTT
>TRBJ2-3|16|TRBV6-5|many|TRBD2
CASSYSLAGVTDTQYF
TGTGCCAGCAGTTACAGCCTAGCGGGGGTAACGGATACGCAGTATTTT
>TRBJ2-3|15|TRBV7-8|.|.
CASSSPGRPTDTQYF
TGTGCCAGCAGCTCCCCCGGCAGGCCCACAGATACGCAGTATTTT
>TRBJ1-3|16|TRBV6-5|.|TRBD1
CASSTGTGAPGNTIYF
TGTGCCAGCAGCACCGGGACAGGGGCCCCAGGAAACACCATATATTTT
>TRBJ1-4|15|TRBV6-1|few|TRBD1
CASTNQGARFEKLFF
TGTGCCAGCACCAACCAGGGGGCGCGTTTTGAAAAACTGTTTTTT
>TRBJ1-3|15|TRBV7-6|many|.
CASSSTGLSGNTIYF
TGTGCCAGCAGCTCCACAGGTCTCTCTGGAAACACCATATATTTT
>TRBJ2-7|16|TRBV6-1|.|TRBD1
CASSEERTGRLRAFDF
TGTGCCAGCAGTGAAGAAAGGACAGGGAGATTACGAGCGTTTGACTTC
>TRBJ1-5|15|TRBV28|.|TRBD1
CASSSEGQAGQPQHF
TGTGCCAGCAGTTCAGAGGGACAGGCGGGACAGCCCCAGCATTTT
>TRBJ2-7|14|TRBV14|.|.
CASSQRPKGYEQYF
TGTGCCAGCAGCCAAAGGCCCAAGGGCTACGAGCAGTACTTC